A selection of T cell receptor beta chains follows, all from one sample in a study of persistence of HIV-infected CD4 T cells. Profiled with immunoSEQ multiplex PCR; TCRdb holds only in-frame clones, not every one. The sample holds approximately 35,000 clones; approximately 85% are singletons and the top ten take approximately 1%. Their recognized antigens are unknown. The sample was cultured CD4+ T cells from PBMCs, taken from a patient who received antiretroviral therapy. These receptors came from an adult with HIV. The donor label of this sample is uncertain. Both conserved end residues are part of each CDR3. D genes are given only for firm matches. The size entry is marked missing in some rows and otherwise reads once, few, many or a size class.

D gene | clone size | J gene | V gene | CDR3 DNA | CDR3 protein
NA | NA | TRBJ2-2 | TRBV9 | TGTGCCAGCAGCATTACAGCGAACACCGGGGAGCTGTTTTTT | CASSITANTGELFF
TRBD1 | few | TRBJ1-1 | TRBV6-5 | TGTGCCACCAGACGGACAGGGCAGAACACTGAAGCTTTCTTT | CATRRTGQNTEAFF
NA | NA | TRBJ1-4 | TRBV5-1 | TGCGCCAGCAGCTTTGGTCGGTTAGCTAATGAAAAACTGTTTTTT | CASSFGRLANEKLFF
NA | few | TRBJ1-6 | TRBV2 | TGTGCCAGCAGTGATGACGTGGCGCGGATCTCCTATAATTCACCCCTCCACTTT | CASSDDVARISYNSPLHF
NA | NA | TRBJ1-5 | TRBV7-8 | TGTGCCAGCAGCCCCACAACGACAGCCTGGCATCAGCCCCAGCATTTT | CASSPTTTAWHQPQHF
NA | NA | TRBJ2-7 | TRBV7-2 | TGTGCCAGCAGCTTATATAGGGGGAGTGAGCAGTACTTC | CASSLYRGSEQYF
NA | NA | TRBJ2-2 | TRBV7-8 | TGTGCCAGCAGCATATGGACCGGGGAGCTGTTTTTT | CASSIWTGELFF
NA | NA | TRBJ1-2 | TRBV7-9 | TGTGCCAGCAGCTTAGGGGGAAGTGGCTATGGCTACACCTTC | CASSLGGSGYGYTF
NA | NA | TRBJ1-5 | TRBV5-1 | TGCGCCAGCAGCTTGGATGCAGGGAACAATCAGCCCCAGCATTTT | CASSLDAGNNQPQHF
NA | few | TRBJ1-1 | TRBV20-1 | TGCAGTGCGGGGGTGAAGTCGGCTTTCTTT | CSAGVKSAFF
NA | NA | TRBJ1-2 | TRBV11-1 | TGTGCCAGCAGCTTCGACAGAGACGACTACACCTTC | CASSFDRDDYTF
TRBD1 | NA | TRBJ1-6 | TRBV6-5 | TGTGCCAGCACCCCGAGACAGGGGGATTCACCCCTCCACTTT | CASTPRQGDSPLHF
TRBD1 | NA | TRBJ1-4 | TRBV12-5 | TGTGCTAGTGGCTCAGGACAGGGTGGAACTAATGAAAAACTGTTTTTT | CASGSGQGGTNEKLFF
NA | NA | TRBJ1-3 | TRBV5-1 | TGCGCCAGCAGCTTCGGATCCCGAGGCACTGGAAACACCATATATTTT | CASSFGSRGTGNTIYF
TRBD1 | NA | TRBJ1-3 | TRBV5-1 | TGCGCCAGCAGCTTGGGGGACAGAGGAAACACCATATATTTT | CASSLGDRGNTIYF
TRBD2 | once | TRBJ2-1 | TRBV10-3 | TGTGCCATCAGTGTTACTAGCGGGAATGAGCAGTTCTTC | CAISVTSGNEQFF
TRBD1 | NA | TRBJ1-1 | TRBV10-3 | TGTGCCATCAGTTCAGGGGGTTCCATGAACACTGAAGCTTTCTTT | CAISSGGSMNTEAFF
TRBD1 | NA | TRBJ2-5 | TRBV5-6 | TGTGCCAGCAGCGCCCCGGACAGGGTAGGGGAAGAGACCCAGTACTTC | CASSAPDRVGEETQYF
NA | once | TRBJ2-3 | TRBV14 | TGTGCCAGCAGCCAACCTGGGGGAGGTACGCAGTATTTT | CASSQPGGGTQYF
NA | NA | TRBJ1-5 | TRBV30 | TGTGCCTGGAGTGTACGAGGTGGTCGCAATCAGCCCCAGCATTTT | CAWSVRGGRNQPQHF
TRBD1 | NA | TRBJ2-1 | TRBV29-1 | TGCAGCGTTAGGCGGGACACAGGGGGTGAGCAGTTCTTC | CSVRRDTGGEQFF
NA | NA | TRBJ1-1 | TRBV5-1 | TGCGCCAGCAGCTTGGCAGTGATGAACACTGAAGCTTTCTTT | CASSLAVMNTEAFF
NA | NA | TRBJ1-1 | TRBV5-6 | TGTGCCACAAGCCCGATCGGAGCGGGAGGGGCTTTCTTT | CATSPIGAGGAFF
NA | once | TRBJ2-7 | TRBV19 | TGTGCCAGTAGTGGGTTGAACACCGACTACGAGCAGTACTTC | CASSGLNTDYEQYF
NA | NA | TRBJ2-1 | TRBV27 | TGTGCCAGCAGAAAATGGGGGGAGAACAATGAGCAGTTCTTC | CASRKWGENNEQFF
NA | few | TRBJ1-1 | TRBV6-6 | TGTGCCAGCAAGTCGTCAGGAGGGGCTGAAGCTTTCTTT | CASKSSGGAEAFF
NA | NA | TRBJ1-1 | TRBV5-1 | TGCGCCAGCAGATTCCGACCTTTGAACACTGAAGCTTTCTTT | CASRFRPLNTEAFF
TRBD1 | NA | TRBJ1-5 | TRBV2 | TGTGCCAGCAGGGGGGACAGGGGGATGAATCAGCCCCAGCATTTT | CASRGDRGMNQPQHF
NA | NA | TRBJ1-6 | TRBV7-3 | TGTGCCAGCAGCTTAACAGGGAATGACAATTCACCCCTCCACTTT | CASSLTGNDNSPLHF
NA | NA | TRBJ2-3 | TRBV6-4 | TGTGCCAGCAGTGGTCGACGGGGGGCAACAGATACGCAGTATTTT | CASSGRRGATDTQYF
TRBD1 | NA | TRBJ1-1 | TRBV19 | TGTGCCAGTATGGACAGGGGTAAGACTGAAGCTTTCTTT | CASMDRGKTEAFF
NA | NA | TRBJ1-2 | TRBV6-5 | TGTGCCGCTTTCTTGGTAGGGGGAACGGGTGGCTACACCTTC | CAAFLVGGTGGYTF
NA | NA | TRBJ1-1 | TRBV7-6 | TGTGCCAGCAGCTTGGGAGGGTTAGTCCCTGAAGCTTTCTTT | CASSLGGLVPEAFF
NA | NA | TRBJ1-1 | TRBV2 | TGTGCCAGCAGTGTTTCCATGGGGACTGAAGCTTTCTTT | CASSVSMGTEAFF
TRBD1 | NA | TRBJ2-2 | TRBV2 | TGTGCCAGCAGCAAGGGACAGGGGGCGAACACCGGGGAGCTGTTTTTT | CASSKGQGANTGELFF
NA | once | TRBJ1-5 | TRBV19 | TGTGCCAGTAGTCCCGGACATGTCGAGGGAAATCAGCCCCAGCATTTT | CASSPGHVEGNQPQHF
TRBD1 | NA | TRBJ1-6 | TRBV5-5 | TGTGCCAGCATGAGGCAGGGGGCTAATTCACCCCTCCACTTT | CASMRQGANSPLHF
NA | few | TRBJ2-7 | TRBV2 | TGTGCCAGCAGCCGGGACCACTATGGCGAGCAGTACTTC | CASSRDHYGEQYF
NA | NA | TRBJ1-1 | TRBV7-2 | TGTGCCAGCAGCTTAGCGCAGATGAACACTGAAGCTTTCTTT | CASSLAQMNTEAFF
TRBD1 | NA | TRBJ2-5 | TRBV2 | TGTGCCAGCAGGGCAGACAGGGGCGGGGAGACCCAGTACTTC | CASRADRGGETQYF
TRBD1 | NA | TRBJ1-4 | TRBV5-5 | TGTGCCAGCAGCTTGTGGGACAGAAAAAATGAAAAACTGTTTTTT | CASSLWDRKNEKLFF
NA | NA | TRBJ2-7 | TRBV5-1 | TGCGCCAGCAGAATAACCGATCAGCCGGGGGAGCAGTACTTC | CASRITDQPGEQYF
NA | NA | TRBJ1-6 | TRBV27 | TGTGCCAGCAGTTTCCACCGACAGGTGGTAATGGGGTCACCCCTCCACTTT | CASSFHRQVVMGSPLHF
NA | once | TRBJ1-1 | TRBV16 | TGTGCCAGCAGCCACTTCCGGACAGTTTGGCGAGCTTTCTTT | CASSHFRTVWRAFF
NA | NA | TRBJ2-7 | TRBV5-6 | TGTGCCAGCAGTAAATCGGAACAGCTTACCTACGAGCAGTACTTC | CASSKSEQLTYEQYF
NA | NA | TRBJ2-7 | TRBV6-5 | TGTGCCAGCAAGCCACCCACTTGGCGGGAGCAGTACTTC | CASKPPTWREQYF